One T cell receptor beta chain is described in this entry. Its matching antigen is unknown. The data are from a study of cytomegalovirus exposure and HLA in healthy donors. Study-wide results and limits: TCR beta V- and J-gene trimming was later associated with a missense DCLRE1C variant.

PCR primers comprised 60 Vbeta and 13 Jbeta primers. This table comes from immunoSEQ multiplex PCR, and its TCRdb copy is limited to in-frame clones, with some not included. The data show about 150,000 clones, 80% seen once. CDR3 size: 16 residues. CDR1 and CDR2 from the germline V gene are ENHRY and SYGVKD. The V end lost 4 bases, the J end lost 7 bases, and 22 bases lay between the germline ends. The receptor was derived from a woman aged 45-59 years in good health and CMV-seropositive. Sequencing was performed on PBMCs. The V call is TRBV10-3, the J call TRBJ2-5, with TRBD2 as a possible D gene (7 bases). CDR3 DNA sequence: TGTGCCATCAGTGGTTCGTCGGTGGGGGGGGCGGGGACCCAGTACTTC. Its translation: CAISGSSVGGAGTQYF.